The 21 T cell receptor beta chains presented below share a single source sample, sequenced in a study of shared clonotypes between healthy human individuals. Profiled with immunoSEQ multiplex PCR; TCRdb holds only in-frame clones, not every one. Among some 500,000 clones, 70% to 80% were seen once, and the ten largest hold about 12%. Sequenced sample: PBMCs. These receptors all come from a woman in her 40s in good health. Some clones in this sample may be carry-over from other donors' samples.

V and J are TRBV5-4 and TRBJ2-7; D is ambiguous. Trimming left V 4 bases short and J 6 bases short, with 11 bases between. The CDR3 extends over 12 amino acids. Per the germline V gene, CDR1 is SGHNT and CDR2 is YYREEE (reference sequence). CDR3 coding DNA: TGTGCCAGCAGCCGTCTGGCTTCCGAGCAGTACTTC. Translating gives CASSRLASEQYF.

The rearrangement uses TRBV27 and TRBJ1-2; 7 bases align to TRBD1. The CDR3 sequence is 14 residues long. Per the germline V gene, CDR1 is MNHEY and CDR2 is SMNVEV (reference sequence). V dropped 2 bases and J dropped 7; count of bases not matched to a gene: 7. Here the CDR3 reads CASSLEGTAVGYTF. In nucleotides, the CDR3 is TGTGCCAGCAGTTTAGAGGGGACAGCGGTTGGCTACACCTTC.

The chain has TRBV13 and TRBJ2-7; 9 nucleotides align to TRBD2. V lost 5 bases to trimming and J lost 5 bases; unmatched junction nucleotides: 10. Germline V gene data show CDR1 as PRHDT and CDR2 as FYEKMQ (reference sequence). The CDR3 is 15 amino acids. The CDR3 reads CASSQGAGGVDEQYF. DNA of the CDR3: TGTGCCAGCAGCCAAGGAGCGGGAGGCGTCGACGAGCAGTACTTC.

The table lists this clone with a count of one. V is TRBV27 and J is TRBJ2-7; a possible D gene is TRBD2 (6 bases). CDR1 is MNHEY, CDR2 SMNVEV, per germline (reference sequence). Trimming pared 2 bases from V and 6 bases from J, leaving 14 bases between. The CDR3 is made up of 14 amino acids. The CDR3 loop reads CASSLGSVGGEQYF. In DNA, the CDR3 is TGTGCCAGCAGTTTAGGGTCCGTCGGGGGCGAGCAGTACTTC.

As concerns this clone: An end of the junction does not agree with germline; a read error may underlie this. This same CDR3 is encoded by further DNA sequences in the sample. CDR3 DNA sequence: TGTGCTAGCATCGCACAGGGGAAGGACACTGAAGCTTTCTTT. The encoded protein is CASIAQGKDTEAFF. The genes are TRBV28 and TRBJ1-1, with 7 bases matching TRBD1. Looked up from germline, CDR1 is MDHEN and CDR2 is SYDVKM. The CDR3 extends over 14 amino acids.

This clone was counted a few times. Here the CDR3 DNA reads TGTGCCAGCAGCTTGGGATTAACGGAATATGGCTACACCTTC. This translates into CASSLGLTEYGYTF. The chain uses TRBV5-4 and TRBJ1-2, with unresolved D. There are 14 residues in the CDR3. The germline V and J ends were trimmed by 0 bases and 5 bases, with 11 bases remaining between them. Germline V gives CDR1 SGHNT, CDR2 YYREEE (reference sequence).

This CDR3 reads CASSIQGAQNTGELFF. Here the CDR3 DNA reads TGTGCCAGTAGTATACAGGGGGCCCAGAACACCGGGGAGCTGTTTTTT. The chain employs TRBV19 and TRBJ2-2; 8 bases map to TRBD1. Per the germline V gene, CDR1 is LNHDA and CDR2 is SQIVND (reference sequence). The junction had 3 bases not matched to a gene; V was cut back by 2 bases and J by 1 base. The CDR3 contains 16 residues.

This clone came up many times. Distinct nucleotide sequences in the sample also encode this CDR3. The chain has TRBV29-1 and TRBJ2-1; D assignment may be TRBD1 or TRBD2 (5 bases each). Looked up from germline, CDR1 is SQVTM and CDR2 is ANQGSEA. Between the trimmed V and J ends, which lost 4 bases and 10 bases, there was a span of 14 bases. CDR3 length: 12 amino acids. CDR3 bases: TGCAGCGTTGTACAGGCGGGCTTCGAGCAGTTCTTC. Translation: CSVVQAGFEQFF.

The rearrangement uses TRBV15 and TRBJ1-2; possible D gene TRBD1, 6 bases. V lost 0 bases and J 8 bases, leaving 16 bases between the germline ends. The CDR3 is made up of 15 amino acids. The germline V gene has CDR1 LNHNV and CDR2 YYDKDF (reference sequence). The CDR3 protein is CATSRDHVGAGGYTF. The CDR3 DNA sequence: TGTGCCACCAGCAGAGATCATGTGGGGGCGGGCGGCTACACCTTC.

This chain uses TRBV6-6 with TRBJ2-7; D is unresolved. CDR3 size: 16 residues. V dropped 0 bases and J dropped 1 base, with 13 bases sitting between them. Germline V lookup: CDR1 MNHNY, CDR2 SVGAGI (reference sequence). In DNA form, the CDR3 reads TGTGCCAGCAGTTACTCGAAGCCAGGTCTGTCCTACGAGCAGTACTTC. It yields the protein CASSYSKPGLSYEQYF.

The chain uses TRBV5-8 and TRBJ2-7; D unresolved. V was clipped by 6 bases and J by 3 bases, with 13 bases between them. Germline CDR1 SGHTS, CDR2 YDEGEE. The CDR3 sequence is 13 residues long. CDR3 in amino acids: CASTGPPNYEQYF. The CDR3 nucleotides read TGTGCCAGCACCGGGCCCCCTAACTACGAGCAGTACTTC.

This chain joins TRBV27 and TRBJ2-1, with 13 bases fitting TRBD2. The CDR3 is 15 amino acids. Losses at the gene ends were 2 bases for V and 7 bases for J; bases not matched to a gene: 2. Germline CDR1 and CDR2: MNHEY and SMNVEV (reference sequence). The DNA for the CDR3 is TGTGCCAGCAGTTTAGGACTAGCGGGAGTAAATGAGCAGTTCTTC. Its protein is CASSLGLAGVNEQFF.

The chain has TRBV7-2 and TRBJ2-7; 9 bases are a match to TRBD2. V trimming: 5 bases; J trimming: 0 bases; junction bases outside the gene matches: 8. The CDR3 runs 16 residues. CDR1 and CDR2 (germline): SGHTA, FQGNSA. The CDR3 region is CASSPGLATSSYEQYF. The CDR3, as DNA: TGTGCCAGCAGCCCAGGACTAGCGACGAGCTCCTACGAGCAGTACTTC. Supplemented by reference TRBV7-2 and TRBJ2-7, the full variable domain reads GAGVSQSPSNKVTEKGKDVELRCDPISGHTALYWYRQSLGQGLEFLIYFQGNSAPDKSGLPSDRFSAERTGGSVSTLTIQRTQQEDSAVYLCASSPGLATSSYEQYFGPGTRLTVT.

As to this clone: Distinct nucleotide sequences in the sample also encode this CDR3. This rearrangement joins TRBV15 to TRBJ2-7; D is unclear. CDR3 size: 11 residues. CDR1 and CDR2 (germline): LNHNV, YYDKDF (reference sequence). Trimming stripped 4 bases from V and 7 bases from J, with 8 bases between. CDR3 region: CATSNRYEQYF. DNA of the CDR3: TGTGCCACCAGCAACCGTTATGAGCAGTACTTC.

The chain joins TRBV7-3 to TRBJ2-2, with 9 bases matching TRBD1. The CDR3 is 17 amino acids. Trimming took 4 bases from V and 7 from J; bases not matched to a gene: 13. Germline CDR1 is SGHTA and CDR2 is FQGTGA. CDR3 DNA: TGTGCCAGCAGCTATTACCCGGGACAGGGCCGGGGCGGGGAGCTGTTTTTT. Its translation is CASSYYPGQGRGGELFF.

The genes are TRBV28 and TRBJ2-2, with 9 bases that match TRBD2. V shed 1 base, J shed 6 bases, and the junction held 0 bases outside the gene matches. The CDR3 runs 14 residues. Germline CDR1 and CDR2: MDHEN and SYDVKM. The CDR3 bases are TGTGCCAGCAGTTTATTAGCGGGAGCCGGGGAGCTGTTTTTT. This translates into CASSLLAGAGELFF.

As to this clone: Other nucleotide sequences from this sample produce the same CDR3. The rearrangement joins TRBV20-1 to TRBJ2-7; D gene ambiguous. CDR1 and CDR2 (germline): DFQATT, SNEGSKA (reference sequence). This CDR3 contains 10 residues. Trimming took 5 bases from V and 4 from J, leaving 6 bases between them. CDR3 amino acids: CSAERYEQYF. In DNA form, the CDR3 reads TGCAGTGCTGAAAGATACGAGCAGTACTTC.

The V call is TRBV28, the J call TRBJ2-3; the match to TRBD1 covers 7 bases. The junction had 10 bases not matched to a gene; V was cut back by 7 bases and J by 0 bases. The CDR3 contains 16 residues. Germline CDR1 and CDR2: MDHEN and SYDVKM. CDR3 sequence: CASTSLPDRSTDTQYF. The CDR3 DNA is TGTGCCAGCACCTCTCTCCCGGACAGGAGCACAGATACGCAGTATTTT.

This chain joins TRBV4-2 and TRBJ2-1; 8 positions agree with TRBD2. Germline assignment: CDR1 LGHNA and CDR2 YNFKEQ. V shed 3 bases and J 5 bases; nucleotides not matched to a gene: 3. The CDR3 contains 14 residues. The CDR3 sequence: CASSHGLADNEQFF. The CDR3, as DNA: TGTGCCAGCAGCCACGGACTAGCTGACAATGAGCAGTTCTTC.

This chain uses TRBV20-1 with TRBJ2-5; D unresolved. CDR3 length equals 11 residues. CDR1 is DFQATT, CDR2 SNEGSKA, per germline (reference sequence). CDR3: CSTEDQETQYF. CDR3 nucleotides: TGCAGCACAGAGGATCAAGAGACCCAGTACTTC.

This rearrangement joins TRBV4-3 to TRBJ1-2; D possibly corresponds to TRBD1 (6 bases). The V gene's germline CDR1 is LGHNA and CDR2 YSLEER. The CDR3 is 17 amino acids. The V gene lost 1 base and the J gene lost 6 bases, with 21 bases spanning the gap. The CDR3, as DNA: TGCGCCAGCAGCCAAGCCCCGCCCTCAAGGGGGAGTCATGGCTACACCTTC. As protein: CASSQAPPSRGSHGYTF.